A selection of T cell receptor beta chains follows, all from one sample in a study of blood T cell repertoires in COVID-19. Profiling relied on immunoSEQ multiplex PCR, and the TCRdb table lists in-frame clones only, not all of them. The data hold 250,000 to 300,000 clones, with 83% observed a single time. The sequenced material came from peripheral blood. All receptors derive from an elderly man with acute or convalescent COVID-19. Each CDR3 is given with its conserved first and last residue. The D gene is left open where the match is weak. The size entry is marked missing in some rows and otherwise reads once, few, many or a size class.

size	D	V	J	DNA	CDR3
-	-	TRBV24-1	TRBJ1-4	TGTGCCACCAGTGAAAACGGGGGAGCTAATGAAAAACTGTTTTTT	CATSENGGANEKLFF
-	-	TRBV6-5	TRBJ2-2	TGTGCCAGCAGCTGGGAGACCTTGGGGACCGGGGAGCTGTTTTTT	CASSWETLGTGELFF
few	-	TRBV27	TRBJ2-3	TGTGCCAGCAGTCCAAACTCCGGCGGGACAGATAGATATAGCACAGATACGCAGTATTTT	CASSPNSGGTDRYSTDTQYF
few	-	TRBV2	TRBJ2-2	TGTGCCAGCAGAGAACGGGGGTTAGTCGGGGAGCTGTTTTTT	CASRERGLVGELFF
-	-	TRBV9	TRBJ2-5	TGTGCCAGCAGCGGATCTAGCGTCCAAGAGACCCAGTACTTC	CASSGSSVQETQYF
-	TRBD2	TRBV3-1/TRBV3-2	TRBJ2-7	TGTGCCAGCAGCCAACGTGCTAGCGGGGAACCGGAGTACTTC	CASSQRASGEPEYF
-	-	TRBV18	TRBJ2-2	TGTGCCAGCTCAAGACAAGTGGACACCGGGGAGCTGTTTTTT	CASSRQVDTGELFF
-	TRBD1	TRBV5-1	TRBJ2-5	TGCGCCAGCAGCTTGGTGGGGGACAGGGCGGAGACCCAGTACTTC	CASSLVGDRAETQYF
many	-	TRBV29-1	TRBJ1-1	TGCAGCGTTGATCAGGGGCTGAACACTGAAGCTTTCTTT	CSVDQGLNTEAFF
-	TRBD1	TRBV4-1	TRBJ1-1	TGCGCCAGCAGCCTCGAGGACAGGGTAAGGGCTGAAGCTTTCTTT	CASSLEDRVRAEAFF
few	-	TRBV24-1	TRBJ2-7	TGTGCCACCAGTGATCACCCGGGGGGCTCATCCTACGAGCAGTACTTC	CATSDHPGGSSYEQYF
-	TRBD1	TRBV3-1/TRBV3-2	TRBJ2-3	TGTGCCAGCAGCCTTGGACAGGGGATATTAGATACGCAGTATTTT	CASSLGQGILDTQYF
-	-	TRBV9	TRBJ2-5	TGTGCCAGCAGCATCGGACTCAAAGAGACCCAGTACTTC	CASSIGLKETQYF
-	-	TRBV28	TRBJ2-3	TGTGCCACCTGGGAGCGACTTAGCACAGATACGCAGTATTTT	CATWERLSTDTQYF
-	-	TRBV4-2	TRBJ2-5	TGTGCCAGCAGCCTGGGGGCGGGGGTCGGGGAGACCCAGTACTTC	CASSLGAGVGETQYF
-	-	TRBV27	TRBJ2-1	TGTGCCAGCAGTTTGAAGGTCCAGCGGAACTACAATGAGCAGTTCTTC	CASSLKVQRNYNEQFF